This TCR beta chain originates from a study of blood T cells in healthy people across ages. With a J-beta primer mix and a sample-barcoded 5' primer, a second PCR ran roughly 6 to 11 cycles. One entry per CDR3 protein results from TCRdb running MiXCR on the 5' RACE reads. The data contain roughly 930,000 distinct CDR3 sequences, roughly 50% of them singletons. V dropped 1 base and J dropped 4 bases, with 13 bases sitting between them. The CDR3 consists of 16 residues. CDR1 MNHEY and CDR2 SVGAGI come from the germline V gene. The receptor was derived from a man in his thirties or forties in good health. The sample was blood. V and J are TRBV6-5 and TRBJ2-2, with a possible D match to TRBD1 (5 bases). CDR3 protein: CASSYFRQGPTGELFF. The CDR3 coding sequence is TGTGCCAGCAGTTACTTCAGGCAGGGTCCCACCGGGGAGCTGTTTTTT.